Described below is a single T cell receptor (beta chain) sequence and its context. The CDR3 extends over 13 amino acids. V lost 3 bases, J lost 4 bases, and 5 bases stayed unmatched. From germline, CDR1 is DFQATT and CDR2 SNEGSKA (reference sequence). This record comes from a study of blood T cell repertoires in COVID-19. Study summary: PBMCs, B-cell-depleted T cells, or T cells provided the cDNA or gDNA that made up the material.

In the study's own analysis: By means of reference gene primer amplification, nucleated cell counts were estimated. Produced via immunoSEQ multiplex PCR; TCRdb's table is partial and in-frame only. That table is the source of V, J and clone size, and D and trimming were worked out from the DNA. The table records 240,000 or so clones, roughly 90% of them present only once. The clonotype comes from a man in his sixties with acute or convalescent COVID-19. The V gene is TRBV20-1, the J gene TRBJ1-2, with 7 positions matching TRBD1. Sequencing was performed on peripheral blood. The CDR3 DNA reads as TGCAGTGCTAGTAAGGGGGCTACCTATGGCTACACCTTC. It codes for CSASKGATYGYTF.